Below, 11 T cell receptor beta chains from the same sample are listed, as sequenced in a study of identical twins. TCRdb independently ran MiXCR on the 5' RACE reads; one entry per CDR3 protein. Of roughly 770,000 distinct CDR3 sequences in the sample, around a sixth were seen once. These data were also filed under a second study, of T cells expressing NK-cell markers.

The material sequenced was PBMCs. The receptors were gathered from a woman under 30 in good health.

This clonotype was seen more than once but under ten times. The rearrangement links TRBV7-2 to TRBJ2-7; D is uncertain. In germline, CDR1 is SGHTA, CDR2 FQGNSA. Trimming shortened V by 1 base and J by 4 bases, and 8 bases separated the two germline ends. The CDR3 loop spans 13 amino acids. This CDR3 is CASSLVIGYEQYF. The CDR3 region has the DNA TGTGCCAGCAGCTTAGTGATCGGGTACGAGCAGTACTTC.

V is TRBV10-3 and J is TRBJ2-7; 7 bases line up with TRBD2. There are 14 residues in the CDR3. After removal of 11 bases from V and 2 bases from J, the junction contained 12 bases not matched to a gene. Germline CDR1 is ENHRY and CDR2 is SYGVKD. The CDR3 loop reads CASRVASGAYEQYF. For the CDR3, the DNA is TGTGCCTCCAGAGTAGCTAGCGGCGCCTACGAGCAGTACTTC.

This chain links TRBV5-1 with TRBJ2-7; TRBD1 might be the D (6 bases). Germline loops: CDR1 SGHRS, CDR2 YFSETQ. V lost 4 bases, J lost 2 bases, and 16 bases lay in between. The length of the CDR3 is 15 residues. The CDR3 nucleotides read TGCGCCAGCAGCCTGTCCGGGACACCCGCCTACGAGCAGTACTTC. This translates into CASSLSGTPAYEQYF.

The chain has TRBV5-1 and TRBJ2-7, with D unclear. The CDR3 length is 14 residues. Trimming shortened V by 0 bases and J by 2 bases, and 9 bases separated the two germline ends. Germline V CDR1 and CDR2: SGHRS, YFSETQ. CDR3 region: CASSLAQTPYEQYF. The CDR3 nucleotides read TGCGCCAGCAGCTTGGCCCAGACCCCCTACGAGCAGTACTTC.

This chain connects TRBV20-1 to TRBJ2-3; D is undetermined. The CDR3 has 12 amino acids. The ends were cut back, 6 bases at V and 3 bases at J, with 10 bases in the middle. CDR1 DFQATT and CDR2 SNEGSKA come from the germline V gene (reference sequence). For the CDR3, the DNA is TGCAGTGCACCAATGAGGACAGATACGCAGTATTTT. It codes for CSAPMRTDTQYF.

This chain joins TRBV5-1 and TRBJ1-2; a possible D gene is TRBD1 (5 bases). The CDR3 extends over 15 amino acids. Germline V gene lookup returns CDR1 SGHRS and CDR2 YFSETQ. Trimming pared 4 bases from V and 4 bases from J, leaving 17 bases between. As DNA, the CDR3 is TGCGCCAGCAGCGAGGCCCTCCTCGGGGGCTATGGCTACACCTTC. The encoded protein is CASSEALLGGYGYTF. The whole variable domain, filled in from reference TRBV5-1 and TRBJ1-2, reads KAGVTQTPRYLIKTRGQQVTLSCSPISGHRSVSWYQQTPGQGLQFLFEYFSETQRNKGNFPGRFSGRQFSNSRSEMNVSTLELGDSALYLCASSEALLGGYGYTFGSGTRLTVV.

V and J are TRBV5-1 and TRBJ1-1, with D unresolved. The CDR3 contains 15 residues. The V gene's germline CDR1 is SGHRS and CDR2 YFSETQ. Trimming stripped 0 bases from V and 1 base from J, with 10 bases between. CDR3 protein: CASSLGPTSNTEAFF. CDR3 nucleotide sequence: TGCGCCAGCAGCTTGGGGCCGACATCGAACACTGAAGCTTTCTTT.

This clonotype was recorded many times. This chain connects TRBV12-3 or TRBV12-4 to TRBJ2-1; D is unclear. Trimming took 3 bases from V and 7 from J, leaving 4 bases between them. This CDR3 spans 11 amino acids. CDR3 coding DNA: TGTGCCAGCAGTTTTTGGAATGAGCAGTTCTTC. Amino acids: CASSFWNEQFF.

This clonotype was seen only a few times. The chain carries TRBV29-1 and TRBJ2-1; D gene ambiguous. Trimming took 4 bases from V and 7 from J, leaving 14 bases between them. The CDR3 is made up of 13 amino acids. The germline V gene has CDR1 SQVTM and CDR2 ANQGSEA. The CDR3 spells CSVGRTFGNEQFF. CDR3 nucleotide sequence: TGCAGCGTTGGGCGGACCTTCGGGAATGAGCAGTTCTTC.

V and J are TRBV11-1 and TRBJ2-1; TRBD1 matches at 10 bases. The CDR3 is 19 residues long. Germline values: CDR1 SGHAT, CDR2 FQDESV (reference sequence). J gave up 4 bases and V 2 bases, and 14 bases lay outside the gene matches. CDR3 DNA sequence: TGTGCCAGCAGCTTATTTGGCCGGACTGGGACAGGGGCATACAATGAGCAGTTCTTC. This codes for CASSLFGRTGTGAYNEQFF.

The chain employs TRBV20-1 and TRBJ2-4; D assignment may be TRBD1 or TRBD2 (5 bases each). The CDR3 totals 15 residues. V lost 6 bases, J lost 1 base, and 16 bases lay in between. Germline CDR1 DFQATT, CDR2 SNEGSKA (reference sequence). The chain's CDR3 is CSATPSGTAKNIQYF. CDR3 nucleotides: TGCAGTGCGACACCTTCAGGGACGGCCAAAAACATTCAGTACTTC.